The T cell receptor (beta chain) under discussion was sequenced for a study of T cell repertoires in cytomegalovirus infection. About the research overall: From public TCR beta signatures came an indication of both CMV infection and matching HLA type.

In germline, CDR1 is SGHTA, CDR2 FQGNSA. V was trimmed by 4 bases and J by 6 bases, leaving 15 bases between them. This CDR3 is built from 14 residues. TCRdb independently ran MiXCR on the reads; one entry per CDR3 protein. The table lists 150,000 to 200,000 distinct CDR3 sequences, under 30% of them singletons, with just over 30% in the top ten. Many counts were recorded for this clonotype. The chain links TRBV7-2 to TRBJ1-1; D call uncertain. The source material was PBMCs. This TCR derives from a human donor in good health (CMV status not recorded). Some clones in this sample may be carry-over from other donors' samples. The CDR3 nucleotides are TGTGCCAGCAGCTCCCGTGAGGGCGCAGCTGAAGCTTTCTTT. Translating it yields CASSSREGAAEAFF.